The next 18 T cell receptor beta chains were all read from a single sample in a study of T cells after yellow fever vaccination. TCRdb re-called the 5' RACE reads through MiXCR, storing one row per CDR3 protein. Of under 550,000 distinct CDR3 sequences listed, about a fifth were seen once; the top ten hold roughly a sixth. The input for sequencing was PBMCs, taken roughly 20 days after the first yellow fever vaccination. Receptors originate from a man younger than 35 who received the YFV17D yellow fever vaccine.

This clonotype has more than one count but fewer than ten. The V gene is TRBV12-3 or TRBV12-4, the J gene TRBJ2-1; 8 positions agree with TRBD1. The CDR3 runs to 16 residues. V was clipped by 6 bases and J by 0 bases; unmatched bases: 7. In DNA, the CDR3 is TGTGCCAGCAGGGACACAGGGGGGAGCTCCTACAATGAGCAGTTCTTC. Translating gives CASRDTGGSSYNEQFF.

The gene calls are TRBV7-3 and TRBJ2-5; D assignment may be TRBD1 or TRBD2 (6 bases each). Germline CDR1 reads SGHTA; CDR2 reads FQGTGA. V dropped 3 bases and J dropped 5 bases, with 16 bases sitting between them. The CDR3 has 15 residues. The CDR3 sequence is CASSFNGGWGETQYF. The CDR3 nucleotides are TGTGCCAGCAGCTTTAACGGGGGCTGGGGGGAGACCCAGTACTTC.

This chain links TRBV4-1 with TRBJ1-2; tentative D call: TRBD1 (6 bases). V was pared by 4 bases and J by 5 bases, with 17 bases between. CDR3 length: 15 amino acids. Germline lookup yields CDR1 MGHRA and CDR2 YSYEKL. The DNA for the CDR3 is TGCGCCAGCAGCCGCGAGAAGGGGACACTGTATGGCTACACCTTC. Translating gives CASSREKGTLYGYTF.

This clonotype was detected only a few times. V gene TRBV19 combines with J gene TRBJ2-3, with unresolved D. Germline-derived CDR1 and CDR2 are LNHDA and SQIVND (reference sequence). The CDR3 runs to 15 residues. Trimming left V 0 bases short and J 3 bases short, with 10 bases between. The CDR3 loop is CASSIDRLRTDTQYF. CDR3 in DNA: TGTGCCAGTAGTATAGATCGATTAAGGACAGATACGCAGTATTTT.

Only a few counts were recorded for this clonotype. J is TRBJ2-7 and V is TRBV15; TRBD2 might be the D (5 bases). CDR1 is LNHNV, CDR2 YYDKDF, per germline (reference sequence). Trimming pared 8 bases from V and 9 bases from J, leaving 20 bases between. This CDR3 is built from 13 residues. The CDR3: CATSQAAGVGQYV. CDR3 coding DNA: TGTGCCACCTCCCAAGCGGCGGGTGTGGGGCAGTACGTC.

V and J are TRBV12-3 or TRBV12-4 and TRBJ2-7; 8 bases line up with TRBD2. The CDR3 loop spans 15 amino acids. Trimming at V came to 5 bases and at J to 1 base, leaving 7 bases not matched to a gene. CDR3 residues: CASSIRGGRSYEQYF. CDR3 bases: TGTGCCAGCAGTATACGGGGGGGCCGTTCCTACGAGCAGTACTTC.

This clonotype has only a few counts. The rearrangement links TRBV15 to TRBJ2-1, with TRBD1 matching 8 bases. This CDR3 contains 15 residues. Germline V gene lookup returns CDR1 LNHNV and CDR2 YYDKDF (reference sequence). V lost 0 bases, J lost 5 bases, and 3 bases stayed unmatched. The CDR3 nucleotides read TGTGCCACCAGCAGAGACCAGGGGGCAAACAATGAGCAGTTCTTC. This translates into CATSRDQGANNEQFF.

This clonotype was detected only a few times. This sequence joins TRBV18 and TRBJ1-5; possible D gene TRBD1, 5 bases. Germline V lookup: CDR1 KGHSH, CDR2 LQKENI. The CDR3 has 15 amino acids. V was pared by 1 base and J by 6 bases, with 13 bases between. CDR3 sequence: CASSPRAGGGQPQHF. CDR3 coding DNA: TGTGCCAGCTCACCACGTGCCGGGGGAGGTCAGCCCCAGCATTTT.

This clonotype was seen more than once but under ten times. This chain uses TRBV15 with TRBJ2-3, with D perhaps TRBD1 (6 bases). V was trimmed by 1 base and J by 10 bases, leaving 15 bases between them. CDR3 length equals 14 residues. Germline V gives CDR1 LNHNV, CDR2 YYDKDF (reference sequence). The CDR3 here is CATSRATGPAPQYF. For the CDR3, the DNA is TGTGCCACCAGCAGAGCGACAGGACCGGCGCCGCAGTATTTT.

The gene calls are TRBV29-1 and TRBJ2-3; the D gene is possibly TRBD2 (5 bases). The CDR3 runs to 13 residues. CDR1 and CDR2 from the germline V gene are SQVTM and ANQGSEA. V was shortened by 6 bases and J by 0 bases, with 10 bases between the two germline ends. CDR3 protein: CSVRGFSTDTQYF. CDR3 nucleotide sequence: TGCAGCGTGCGAGGGTTTAGCACAGATACGCAGTATTTT.

This chain connects TRBV12-3 or TRBV12-4 to TRBJ2-5; D is possibly TRBD1 (5 bases). The CDR3 covers 13 residues. V was shortened by 7 bases and J by 4 bases, with 13 bases between the two germline ends. The CDR3 region is CASNRGSGETQYF. For the CDR3, the DNA is TGTGCCAGCAATAGGGGATCAGGAGAGACCCAGTACTTC.

This clonotype was detected a few times. This chain joins TRBV20-1 and TRBJ1-1; tentative D call: TRBD1 (5 bases). The CDR3 consists of 14 residues. CDR1 is DFQATT and CDR2 is SNEGSKA in the germline V gene (reference sequence). V lost 2 bases, J lost 1 base, and 11 bases lay in between. In DNA form, the CDR3 reads TGCAGTGCTAGAAGTAGGGACGGGAACACTGAAGCTTTCTTT. Translating gives CSARSRDGNTEAFF.

This chain connects TRBV12-3 or TRBV12-4 to TRBJ2-7; no firm D call. Trimming removed 8 bases at V and 6 bases at J, with 20 bases between. The CDR3 spans 14 residues. DNA for the CDR3: TGTGCCAGCTCTGTGTGGGCAGGCGACTCCGAGCAGTACTTC. Translation: CASSVWAGDSEQYF.

The rearrangement links TRBV10-2 to TRBJ2-7, with D perhaps matching TRBD2 (6 bases). V lost 0 bases and J lost 3, with 18 bases in between. In germline, CDR1 is WSHSY, CDR2 SAAADI. CDR3 length: 17 amino acids. The DNA of the CDR3 is TGCGCCAGCAGTGAGTCGAGGGCGGGGATACTTAGCTACGAGCAGTACTTC. It specifies CASSESRAGILSYEQYF.

This clonotype appeared a few times. The chain combines TRBV20-1 with TRBJ2-7; TRBD2 matches 12 bases. This CDR3 is 15 amino acids long. The V gene's germline CDR1 is DFQATT and CDR2 SNEGSKA (reference sequence). The V and J ends lost 3 bases and 4 bases, in that order; junction bases with no gene match: 7. CDR3 DNA sequence: TGCAGTGCTAGTAGGGCTAGCGGGGGGGCATACGAGCAGTACTTC. Translation gives CSASRASGGAYEQYF.

There are a few counts of this clonotype. This chain connects TRBV6-1 to TRBJ2-3; a possible D gene is TRBD1 (5 bases). CDR3 size: 15 residues. CDR1 is MNHNS and CDR2 is SASEGT in the germline V gene. Deletions cut 2 bases from V and 3 bases from J, with 12 bases between. The CDR3: CASSEWRRATDTQYF. CDR3 sequence (DNA): TGTGCCAGCAGTGAATGGCGCAGGGCGACAGATACGCAGTATTTT.

The rearrangement uses TRBV5-4 and TRBJ2-5; 7 bases are a match to TRBD2. Germline trimming cut 4 bases from V and 5 bases from J; bases unmatched to any gene: 11. The CDR3 is made up of 15 amino acids. Germline CDR1 and CDR2: SGHNT and YYREEE (reference sequence). CDR3 sequence reads: CASSTPVAGVETQYF. In DNA form, the CDR3 reads TGTGCCAGCAGCACCCCGGTGGCGGGGGTTGAGACCCAGTACTTC.

V is TRBV12-3 or TRBV12-4 and J is TRBJ1-1; maybe TRBD1 (6 bases). The germline V and J ends were trimmed by 10 bases and 1 base, with 13 bases remaining between them. CDR3 length equals 13 residues. As DNA, the CDR3 is TGTGCCATTATGGAGGGGGGGAACACTGAAGCTTTCTTT. It specifies CAIMEGGNTEAFF.